The 4 T cell receptor beta chains presented below share a single source sample, sequenced in a study of cytomegalovirus exposure and HLA in healthy donors. The PCR employed 60 Vbeta primers together with 13 Jbeta primers. The method was immunoSEQ multiplex PCR; TCRdb's version includes in-frame clones alone and lacks a portion of them. Of under 140,000 clones listed, around 79% are singletons. The sequenced sample consisted of PBMCs. These receptors were collected from a woman in her 30s in good health and CMV-seronegative.

The chain is built from TRBV5-4 and TRBJ1-1; D remains ambiguous. CDR1 is SGHNT, CDR2 YYREEE, per germline (reference sequence). This CDR3 has 11 residues. The ends were cut back, 0 bases at V and 8 bases at J, with 5 bases in the middle. This CDR3 reads CASSLGQEAFF. DNA for the CDR3: TGTGCCAGCAGCTTGGGGCAGGAAGCTTTCTTT.

This clone was detected once. The V gene is TRBV29-1, the J gene TRBJ1-1, with D unresolved. Trimming took 7 bases from V and 2 from J, leaving 5 bases between them. Germline CDR1 is SQVTM and CDR2 is ANQGSEA. The CDR3 length is 10 residues. CDR3 nucleotides: TGCAGCGCTATCAACACTGAAGCTTTCTTT. Amino acid sequence: CSAINTEAFF.

The gene calls are TRBV4-1 and TRBJ2-1; D may be TRBD2 (5 bases). Germline values: CDR1 MGHRA, CDR2 YSYEKL. CDR3 size: 15 residues. V lost 0 bases, J lost 4 bases, and 10 bases lay in between. For the CDR3, the DNA is TGCGCCAGCAGCCAAGATATAGCGCTATACAATGAGCAGTTCTTC. Residues: CASSQDIALYNEQFF.

This chain joins TRBV27 and TRBJ2-7, with D possibly TRBD1 on 8 matching bases. The V and J ends lost 10 bases and 7 bases respectively, with 20 bases between them. CDR1 MNHEY and CDR2 SMNVEV come from the germline V gene (reference sequence). The CDR3 is 13 residues long. CDR3 nucleotides: TGTGCCACCCCCTGTGACAGGGGAGGGGAGCAGTACTTC. Amino acid sequence: CATPCDRGGEQYF.